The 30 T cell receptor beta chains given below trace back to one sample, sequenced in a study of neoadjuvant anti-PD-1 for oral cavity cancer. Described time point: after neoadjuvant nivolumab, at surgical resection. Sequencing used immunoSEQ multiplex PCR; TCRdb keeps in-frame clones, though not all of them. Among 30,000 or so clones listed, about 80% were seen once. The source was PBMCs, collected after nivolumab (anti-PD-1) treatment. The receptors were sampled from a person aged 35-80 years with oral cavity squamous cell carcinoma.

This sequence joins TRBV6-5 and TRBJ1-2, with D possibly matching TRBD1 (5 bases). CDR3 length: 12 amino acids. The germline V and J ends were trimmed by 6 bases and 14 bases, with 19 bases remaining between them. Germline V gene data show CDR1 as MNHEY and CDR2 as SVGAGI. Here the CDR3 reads CASRSSGAPGTF. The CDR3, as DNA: TGTGCCAGCAGATCTTCCGGGGCCCCTGGGACCTTC.

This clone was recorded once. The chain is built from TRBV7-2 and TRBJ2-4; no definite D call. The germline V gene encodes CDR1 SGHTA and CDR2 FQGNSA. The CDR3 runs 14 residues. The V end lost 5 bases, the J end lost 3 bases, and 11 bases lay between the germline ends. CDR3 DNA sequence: TGTGCCAGCAGCCATCAGGAAGGCAAAAACATTCAGTACTTC. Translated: CASSHQEGKNIQYF.

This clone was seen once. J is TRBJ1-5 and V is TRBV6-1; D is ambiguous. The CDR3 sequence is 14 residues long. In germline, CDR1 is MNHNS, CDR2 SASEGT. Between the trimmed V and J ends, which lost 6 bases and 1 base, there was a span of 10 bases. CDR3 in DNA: TGTGCCAGCAGGGCCCAGCTGAGCAATCAGCCCCAGCATTTT. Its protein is CASRAQLSNQPQHF.

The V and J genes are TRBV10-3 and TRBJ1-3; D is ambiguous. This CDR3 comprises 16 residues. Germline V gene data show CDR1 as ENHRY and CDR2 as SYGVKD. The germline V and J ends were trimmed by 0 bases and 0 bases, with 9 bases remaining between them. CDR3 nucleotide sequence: TGTGCCATCAGTGAGTCCACAGCGAGCTCTGGAAACACCATATATTTT. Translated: CAISESTASSGNTIYF.

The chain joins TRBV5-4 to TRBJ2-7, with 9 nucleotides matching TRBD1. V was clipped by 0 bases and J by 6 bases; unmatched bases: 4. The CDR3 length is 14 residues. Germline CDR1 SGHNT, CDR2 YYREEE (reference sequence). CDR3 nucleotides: TGTGCCAGCAGCTTGGCTCACAGGGGGCGCGAGCAGTACTTC. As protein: CASSLAHRGREQYF.

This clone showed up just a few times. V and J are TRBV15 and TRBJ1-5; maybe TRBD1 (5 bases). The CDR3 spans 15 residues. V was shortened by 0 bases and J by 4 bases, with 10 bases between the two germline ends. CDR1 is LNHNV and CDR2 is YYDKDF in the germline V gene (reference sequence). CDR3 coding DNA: TGTGCCACCAGCAGAGATAATGGGGGGAATCAGCCCCAGCATTTT. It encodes CATSRDNGGNQPQHF.

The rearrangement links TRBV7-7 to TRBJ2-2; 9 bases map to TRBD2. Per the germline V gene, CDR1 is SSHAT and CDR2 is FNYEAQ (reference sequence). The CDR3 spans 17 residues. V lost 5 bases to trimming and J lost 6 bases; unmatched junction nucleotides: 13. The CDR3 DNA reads TGTGCCAGCAGCCCTTTCGCGTTGCGGGGGGGCGCCGGGGAGCTGTTTTTT. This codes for CASSPFALRGGAGELFF.

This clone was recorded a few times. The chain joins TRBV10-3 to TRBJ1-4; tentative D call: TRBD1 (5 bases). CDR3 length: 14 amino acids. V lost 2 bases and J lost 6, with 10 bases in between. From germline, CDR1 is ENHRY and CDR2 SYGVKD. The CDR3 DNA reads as TGTGCCATCAGTGAGAGATTGGGGGATGAAAAACTGTTTTTT. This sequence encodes CAISERLGDEKLFF.

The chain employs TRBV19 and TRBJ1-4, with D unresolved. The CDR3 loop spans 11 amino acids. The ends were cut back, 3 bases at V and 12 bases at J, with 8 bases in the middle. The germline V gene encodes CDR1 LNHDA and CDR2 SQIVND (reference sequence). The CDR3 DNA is TGTGCCAGTAGTATTTCACAAGAACTGTTTTTT. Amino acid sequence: CASSISQELFF.

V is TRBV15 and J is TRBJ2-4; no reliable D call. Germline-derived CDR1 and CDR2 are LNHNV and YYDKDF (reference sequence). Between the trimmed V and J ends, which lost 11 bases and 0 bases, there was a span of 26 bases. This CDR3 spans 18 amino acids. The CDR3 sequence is CAQLGQLPGPKAKNIQYF. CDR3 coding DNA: TGTGCCCAATTAGGCCAGCTACCCGGACCCAAAGCCAAAAACATTCAGTACTTC.

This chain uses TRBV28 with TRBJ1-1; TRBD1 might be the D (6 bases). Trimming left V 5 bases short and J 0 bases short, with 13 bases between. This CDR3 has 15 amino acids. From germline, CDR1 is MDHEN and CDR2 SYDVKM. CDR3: CASSNREVMNTEAFF. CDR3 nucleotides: TGTGCCAGCAGTAACAGGGAAGTCATGAACACTGAAGCTTTCTTT.

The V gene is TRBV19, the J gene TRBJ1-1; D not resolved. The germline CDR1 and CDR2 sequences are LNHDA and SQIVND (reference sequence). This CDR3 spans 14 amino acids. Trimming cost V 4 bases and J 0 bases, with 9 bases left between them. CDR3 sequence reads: CASSKTWMNTEAFF. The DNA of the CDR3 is TGTGCCAGTAGTAAGACCTGGATGAACACTGAAGCTTTCTTT.

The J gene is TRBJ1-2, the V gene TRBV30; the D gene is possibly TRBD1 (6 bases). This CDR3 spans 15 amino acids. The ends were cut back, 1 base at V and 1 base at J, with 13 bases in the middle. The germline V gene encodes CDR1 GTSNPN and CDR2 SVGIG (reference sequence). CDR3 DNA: TGTGCCTGGAGTGGAACAGGGAGACTTAACTATGGCTACACCTTC. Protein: CAWSGTGRLNYGYTF.

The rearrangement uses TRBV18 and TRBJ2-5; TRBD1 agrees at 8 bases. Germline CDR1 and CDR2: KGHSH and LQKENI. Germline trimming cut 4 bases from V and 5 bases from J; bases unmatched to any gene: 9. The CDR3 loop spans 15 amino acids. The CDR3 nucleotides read TGTGCCAGCTCACTTCGGACAGGGTTGTGGGAGACCCAGTACTTC. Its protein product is CASSLRTGLWETQYF.

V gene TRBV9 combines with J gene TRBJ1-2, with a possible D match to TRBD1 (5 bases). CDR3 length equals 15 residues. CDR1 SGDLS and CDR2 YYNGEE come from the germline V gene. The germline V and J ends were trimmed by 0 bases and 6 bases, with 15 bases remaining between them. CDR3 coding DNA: TGTGCCAGCAGCGTAGGGGGGGACGCTTGGGATGGCTACACCTTC. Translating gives CASSVGGDAWDGYTF.

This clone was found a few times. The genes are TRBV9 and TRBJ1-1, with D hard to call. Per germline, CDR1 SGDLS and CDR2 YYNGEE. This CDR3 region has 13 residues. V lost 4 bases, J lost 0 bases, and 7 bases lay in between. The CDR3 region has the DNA TGTGCCAGCAGCCTAACACTGAACACTGAAGCTTTCTTT. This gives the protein CASSLTLNTEAFF.

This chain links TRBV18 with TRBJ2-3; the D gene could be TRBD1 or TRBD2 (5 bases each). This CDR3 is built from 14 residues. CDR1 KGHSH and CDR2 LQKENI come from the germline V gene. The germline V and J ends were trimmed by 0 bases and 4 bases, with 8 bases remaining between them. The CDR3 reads CASSPPGAADTQYF. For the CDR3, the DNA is TGTGCCAGCTCACCACCCGGGGCCGCAGATACGCAGTATTTT.

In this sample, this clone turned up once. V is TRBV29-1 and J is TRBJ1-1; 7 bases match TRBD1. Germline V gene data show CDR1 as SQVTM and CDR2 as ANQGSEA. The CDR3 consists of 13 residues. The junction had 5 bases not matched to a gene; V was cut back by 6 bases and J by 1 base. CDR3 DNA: TGCAGCGTGGGGGACAGCTGGAACACTGAAGCTTTCTTT. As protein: CSVGDSWNTEAFF.

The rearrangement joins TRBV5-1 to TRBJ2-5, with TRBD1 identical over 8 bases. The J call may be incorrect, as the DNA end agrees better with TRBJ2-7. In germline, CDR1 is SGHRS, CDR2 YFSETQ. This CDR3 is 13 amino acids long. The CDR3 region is CASSAGTGYEQYF. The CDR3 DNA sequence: TGCGCCAGCAGCGCCGGGACAGGCTACGAGCAGTACTTC.

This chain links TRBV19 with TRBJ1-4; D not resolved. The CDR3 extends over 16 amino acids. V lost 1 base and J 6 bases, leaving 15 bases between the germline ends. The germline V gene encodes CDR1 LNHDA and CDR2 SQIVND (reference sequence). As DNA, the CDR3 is TGTGCCAGTAGTATAGGACAACGGAGAACGGATGAAAAACTGTTTTTT. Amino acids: CASSIGQRRTDEKLFF.

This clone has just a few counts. The CDR3 nucleotides are TGTGCCAGTAGTCTCGGGGGATGGGGCACAGATACGCAGTATTTT. This encodes CASSLGGWGTDTQYF. The chain employs TRBV19 and TRBJ2-3; TRBD2 might be the D (6 bases). Trimming pared 5 bases from V and 1 base from J, leaving 13 bases between. The CDR3 has 15 amino acids. The germline CDR1 and CDR2 sequences are LNHDA and SQIVND (reference sequence).

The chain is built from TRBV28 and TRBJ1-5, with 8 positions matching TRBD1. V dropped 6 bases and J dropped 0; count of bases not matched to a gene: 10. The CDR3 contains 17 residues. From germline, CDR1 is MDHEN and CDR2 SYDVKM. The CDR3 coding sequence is TGTGCCAGCAGACTAGGACAGGGCTTGCGTAGCAATCAGCCCCAGCATTTT. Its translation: CASRLGQGLRSNQPQHF.

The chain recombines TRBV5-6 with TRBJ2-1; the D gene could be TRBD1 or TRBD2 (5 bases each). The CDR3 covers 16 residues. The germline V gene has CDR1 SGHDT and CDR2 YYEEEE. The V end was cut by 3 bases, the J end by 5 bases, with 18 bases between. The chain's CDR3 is CASSWPGPRRDNEQFF. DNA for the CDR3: TGTGCCAGCAGCTGGCCGGGACCCCGAAGGGACAATGAGCAGTTCTTC.

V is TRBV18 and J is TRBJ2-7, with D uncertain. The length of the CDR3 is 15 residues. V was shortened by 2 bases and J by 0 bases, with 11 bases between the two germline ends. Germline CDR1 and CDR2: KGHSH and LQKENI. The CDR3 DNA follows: TGTGCCAGCTCACCATTTGGGGAAAGCTCCTACGAGCAGTACTTC. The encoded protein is CASSPFGESSYEQYF.

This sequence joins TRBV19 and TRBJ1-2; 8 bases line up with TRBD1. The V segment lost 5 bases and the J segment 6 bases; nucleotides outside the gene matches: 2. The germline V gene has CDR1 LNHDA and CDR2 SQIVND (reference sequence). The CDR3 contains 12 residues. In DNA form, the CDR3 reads TGTGCCAGTAGTGGACAGGGCCATGGCTACACCTTC. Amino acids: CASSGQGHGYTF.

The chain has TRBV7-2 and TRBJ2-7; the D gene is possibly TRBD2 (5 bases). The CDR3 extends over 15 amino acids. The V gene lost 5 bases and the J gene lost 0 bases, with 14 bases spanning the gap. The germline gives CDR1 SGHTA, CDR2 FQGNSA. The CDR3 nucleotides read TGTGCCAGCAGCGAACTAGTCACGAGCTCCTACGAGCAGTACTTC. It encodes CASSELVTSSYEQYF.

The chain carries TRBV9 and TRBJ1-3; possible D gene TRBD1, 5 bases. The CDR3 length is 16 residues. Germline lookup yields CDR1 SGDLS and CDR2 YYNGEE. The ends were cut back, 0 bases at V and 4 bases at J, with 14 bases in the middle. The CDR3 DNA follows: TGTGCCAGCAGCGTAGTCCCGGGGGGATCCGGAAACACCATATATTTT. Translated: CASSVVPGGSGNTIYF.

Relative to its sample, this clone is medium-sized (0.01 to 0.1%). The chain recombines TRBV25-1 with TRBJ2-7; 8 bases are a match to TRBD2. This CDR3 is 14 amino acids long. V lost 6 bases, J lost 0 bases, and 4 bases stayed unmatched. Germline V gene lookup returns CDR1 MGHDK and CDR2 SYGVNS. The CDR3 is CASSRGGSSYEQYF. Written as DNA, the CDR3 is TGTGCCAGCAGCCGGGGGGGGAGCTCCTACGAGCAGTACTTC.

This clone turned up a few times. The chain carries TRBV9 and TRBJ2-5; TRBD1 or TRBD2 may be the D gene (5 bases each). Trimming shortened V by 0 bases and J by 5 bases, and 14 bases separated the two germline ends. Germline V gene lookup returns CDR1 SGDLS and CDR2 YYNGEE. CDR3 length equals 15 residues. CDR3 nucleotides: TGTGCCAGCAGCGTAGACCCGCTGGGGACGGAGACCCAGTACTTC. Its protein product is CASSVDPLGTETQYF.

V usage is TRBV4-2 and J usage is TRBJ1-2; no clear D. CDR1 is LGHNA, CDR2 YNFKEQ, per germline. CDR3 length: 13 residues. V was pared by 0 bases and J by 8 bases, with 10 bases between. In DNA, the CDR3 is TGTGCCAGCAGCCAAGACAGCGGGCGGGGCTACACCTTC. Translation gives CASSQDSGRGYTF.